This is a list of T cell receptor beta chains from one sample in a study of OX40 agonist ivuxolimab in advanced cancers. Assay: immunoSEQ multiplex PCR; the TCRdb copy retains only in-frame clones and omits some. The table has approximately 58,000 clones, roughly 82% seen once. Sequencing was performed on CD4+ or CD8+ T cells sorted from blood, taken in a trial of the OX40 agonist ivuxolimab. These TCRs come from an adult with an advanced solid tumor such as melanoma, head and neck, liver or kidney cancer. CDR3s include the opening cysteine and the closing phenylalanine or tryptophan. D genes are given only for firm matches. Size is stated for part of the rows, as once, few or many counts, or as a class when the clone is expanded.

J | D | size | V | CDR3 | DNA
TRBJ2-7 | NA | NA | TRBV18 | CASSPGGGVSYEQYF | TGTGCCAGCTCACCAGGGGGCGGGGTCTCCTACGAGCAGTACTTC
TRBJ1-6 | NA | NA | TRBV7-2 | CASQTEPSYNSPLHF | TGTGCCAGCCAAACGGAGCCCTCCTATAATTCACCCCTCCACTTT
TRBJ2-7 | TRBD1 | NA | TRBV6-1 | CASSAPLTGGKYEQYF | TGTGCCAGCAGTGCCCCGTTGACAGGGGGCAAATACGAGCAGTACTTC
TRBJ1-2 | NA | NA | TRBV28 | CASSLIEGAANYGYTF | TGTGCCAGCAGTTTAATCGAAGGGGCCGCTAACTATGGCTACACCTTC
TRBJ1-2 | NA | NA | TRBV7-8 | CASSLLRQTYGYTF | TGTGCCAGCAGCTTACTTCGACAGACGTATGGCTACACCTTC
TRBJ2-7 | NA | NA | TRBV5-1 | CASSTEQGIGEQYF | TGCGCCAGCAGCACTGAACAGGGAATAGGGGAGCAGTACTTC
TRBJ2-2 | NA | NA | TRBV6-1 | CASSLLSGRTGELFF | TGTGCCAGCTCTCTTCTCTCGGGGCGGACCGGGGAGCTGTTTTTT
TRBJ1-6 | NA | NA | TRBV6-6 | CASSYKRASPLHF | TGTGCCAGCAGTTACAAAAGGGCCTCACCCCTCCACTTT
TRBJ2-1 | NA | NA | TRBV6-6 | CASSYKGAYNEQFF | TGTGCCAGCAGTTACAAGGGTGCATACAATGAGCAGTTCTTC
TRBJ2-7 | TRBD1 | NA | TRBV6-5 | CASSGQGSSYEQYF | TGTGCCAGCAGTGGACAGGGGAGCTCCTACGAGCAGTACTTC
TRBJ2-1 | TRBD1 | NA | TRBV2 | CASTFGQGDNEQFF | TGTGCCAGCACCTTCGGACAGGGGGACAATGAGCAGTTCTTC
TRBJ1-1 | NA | NA | TRBV7-9 | CASSLIVNTEAFF | TGTGCCAGCAGCTTAATTGTGAACACTGAAGCTTTCTTT
TRBJ1-5 | NA | once | TRBV2 | CASGQGGVSQPQHF | TGTGCCAGCGGACAAGGAGGGGTTAGTCAGCCCCAGCATTTT
TRBJ1-1 | NA | NA | TRBV5-1 | CASSLMNMNTEAFF | TGCGCCAGCAGCTTGATGAATATGAACACTGAAGCTTTCTTT
TRBJ2-5 | TRBD2 | once | TRBV7-6 | CASSPPGGAKETQYF | TGTGCCAGCAGCCCCCCGGGGGGGGCGAAAGAGACCCAGTACTTC
TRBJ2-5 | NA | NA | TRBV19 | CANAGQETQYF | TGTGCTAACGCTGGGCAAGAGACCCAGTACTTC
TRBJ1-2 | NA | NA | TRBV10-3 | CAISESRTDGYTF | TGTGCCATCAGTGAGTCGAGGACAGATGGCTACACCTTC
TRBJ1-4 | NA | NA | TRBV6-1 | CASSATGLDEKLFF | TGTGCCAGCAGTGCGACAGGTCTGGACGAAAAACTGTTTTTT
TRBJ1-1 | NA | NA | TRBV7-2 | CASSLRVRDTEAFF | TGTGCCAGCAGCTTACGAGTGAGGGACACTGAAGCTTTCTTT
TRBJ2-1 | NA | NA | TRBV21-1 | CASRDYNEQFF | TGTGCCAGCAGAGACTACAATGAGCAGTTCTTC
TRBJ2-7 | NA | NA | TRBV6-1 | CATRREWTLAYEQYF | TGTGCCACAAGAAGGGAGTGGACACTCGCCTACGAGCAGTACTTC
TRBJ1-5 | TRBD1 | NA | TRBV5-7 | CASRPFRDRGGQPQHF | TGTGCCAGCAGACCCTTCCGGGACAGGGGTGGGCAGCCCCAGCATTTT
TRBJ1-3 | NA | NA | TRBV5-1 | CASSLDWKRDGSGNTIYF | TGCGCCAGCAGCTTGGATTGGAAAAGGGATGGCTCTGGAAACACCATATATTTT
TRBJ2-5 | TRBD1 | few | TRBV6-5 | CASSYSPWTGQETQYF | TGTGCCAGCAGTTACTCCCCCTGGACAGGTCAAGAGACCCAGTACTTC
TRBJ2-5 | NA | few | TRBV6-5 | CASSRSGYQETQYF | TGTGCCAGCAGTCGTTCAGGGTACCAAGAGACCCAGTACTTC
TRBJ2-5 | NA | NA | TRBV7-9 | CASSSGQGLPWETQYF | TGTGCCAGCAGCTCCGGCCAGGGACTCCCATGGGAGACCCAGTACTTC
TRBJ1-2 | NA | medium-sized | TRBV18 | CASSPQKGGGSQGNYGYTF | TGTGCCAGCTCACCACAAAAGGGTGGTGGGTCTCAAGGGAACTATGGCTACACCTTC
TRBJ2-2 | TRBD1 | NA | TRBV4-2 | CASSLDRATGELFF | TGTGCCAGCAGCCTAGACAGGGCCACCGGGGAGCTGTTTTTT
TRBJ2-4 | TRBD1 | NA | TRBV11-3 | CASSKGQGGNIQYF | TGTGCCAGCAGCAAGGGACAGGGGGGAAACATTCAGTACTTC
TRBJ2-2 | NA | NA | TRBV7-9 | CASSLRSGHLNTGELFF | TGTGCCAGCAGCCTCAGATCTGGGCATCTAAACACCGGGGAGCTATTTTTT
TRBJ2-7 | NA | NA | TRBV11-2 | CASSPPGLSIHEQYF | TGTGCCAGCAGCCCGCCGGGACTGTCGATCCACGAGCAGTACTTC
TRBJ2-7 | TRBD1 | NA | TRBV28 | CASSSPGTGNYEQYF | TGTGCCAGCAGTTCACCCGGGACAGGGAACTACGAGCAGTACTTC
TRBJ2-3 | TRBD1 | NA | TRBV11-2 | CASSLGTGGTDTQYF | TGTGCCAGCAGCTTAGGGACAGGGGGCACAGATACGCAGTATTTT
TRBJ2-7 | NA | NA | TRBV11-2 | CASSLNPQSSYEQYF | TGTGCCAGCAGCTTAAACCCCCAGAGCTCCTACGAGCAGTACTTC
TRBJ2-5 | NA | NA | TRBV11-3 | CASSPQTGEQETQYF | TGTGCCAGCAGCCCGCAGACGGGGGAACAAGAGACCCAGTACTTC
TRBJ2-4 | NA | NA | TRBV7-6 | CASSLEGGSWGNIQYF | TGTGCCAGCAGCTTAGAAGGAGGGTCGTGGGGAAACATTCAGTACTTC
TRBJ2-7 | NA | NA | TRBV28 | CAVDSPYEQYF | TGTGCCGTCGACAGTCCCTACGAGCAGTACTTC
TRBJ1-4 | NA | NA | TRBV9 | CASSPTGTTNEKLFF | TGTGCCAGCAGCCCGACTGGGACAACTAATGAAAAACTGTTTTTT
TRBJ1-2 | NA | NA | TRBV4-2 | CASSQDHYGYTF | TGTGCCAGCAGCCAAGACCATTATGGCTACACCTTC
TRBJ2-4 | TRBD1 | NA | TRBV25-1 | CASSRGQSDIQYF | TGTGCCAGTAGTCGGGGACAGAGTGACATTCAGTACTTC
TRBJ1-6 | NA | NA | TRBV4-3 | CASSREGGRDNSPLHF | TGCGCCAGCAGCCGCGAAGGTGGGAGGGATAATTCACCCCTCCACTTT
TRBJ2-7 | NA | few | TRBV18 | CASSREVGYEQYF | TGTGCCAGCTCTCGAGAAGTAGGGTACGAGCAGTACTTC
TRBJ2-7 | NA | NA | TRBV18 | CASSPPAGGLPYYEQYF | TGTGCCAGCTCACCACCGGCTGGGGGGCTTCCCTACTACGAGCAGTACTTC
TRBJ2-7 | TRBD1 | NA | TRBV18 | CASSPGQAPGIEQYF | TGTGCCAGCTCACCCGGACAGGCCCCGGGCATCGAGCAGTACTTC
TRBJ2-2 | NA | NA | TRBV5-1 | CASSPRPGRAHGTGELFF | TGCGCCAGCAGCCCCCGCCCAGGCAGGGCCCACGGGACCGGGGAGCTGTTTTTT
TRBJ1-2 | NA | NA | TRBV28 | CASSFGYGYTF | TGTGCCAGCAGTTTTGGCTATGGCTACACCTTC
TRBJ2-5 | TRBD2 | NA | TRBV11-2 | CASSPGTRRGETQYF | TGTGCCAGCAGCCCCGGGACTAGGAGAGGAGAGACCCAGTACTTC
TRBJ2-7 | NA | NA | TRBV6-1 | CASSESGYEQYF | TGTGCCAGCAGTGAGTCGGGGTACGAGCAGTACTTC
TRBJ2-2 | NA | NA | TRBV5-5 | CASSSRRATGELFF | TGTGCCAGCAGCTCCCGCCGGGCCACCGGGGAGCTGTTTTTT